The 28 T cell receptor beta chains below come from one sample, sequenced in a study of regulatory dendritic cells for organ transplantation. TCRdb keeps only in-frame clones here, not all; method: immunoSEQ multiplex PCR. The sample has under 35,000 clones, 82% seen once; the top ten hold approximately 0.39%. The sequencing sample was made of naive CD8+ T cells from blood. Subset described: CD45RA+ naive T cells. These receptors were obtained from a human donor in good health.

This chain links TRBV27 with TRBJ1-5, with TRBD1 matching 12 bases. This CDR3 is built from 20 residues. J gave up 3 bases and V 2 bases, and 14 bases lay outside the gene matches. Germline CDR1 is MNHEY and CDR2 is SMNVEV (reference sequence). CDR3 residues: CASSLGGDRGLVTSNQPQHF. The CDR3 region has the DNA TGTGCCAGCAGTTTAGGGGGGGACAGGGGGCTAGTGACCTCCAATCAGCCCCAGCATTTT.

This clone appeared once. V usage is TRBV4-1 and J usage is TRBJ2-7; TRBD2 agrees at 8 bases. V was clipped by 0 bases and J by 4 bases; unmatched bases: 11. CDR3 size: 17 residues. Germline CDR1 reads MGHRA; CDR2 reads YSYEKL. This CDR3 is CASSQDLFAGGRYEQYF. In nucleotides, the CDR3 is TGCGCCAGCAGCCAAGACCTTTTCGCGGGGGGTCGTTACGAGCAGTACTTC.

CDR3: CASTRKIAGSANEQFF. The CDR3 DNA follows: TGTGCCAGCACCAGAAAAATAGCGGGGTCTGCCAATGAGCAGTTCTTC. The V and J genes are TRBV7-8 and TRBJ2-1, with TRBD2 matching over 8 bases. CDR3 size: 16 residues. Looked up from germline, CDR1 is SGHVS and CDR2 is FQNEAQ. V shed 7 bases, J shed 6 bases, and the junction held 14 bases outside the gene matches.

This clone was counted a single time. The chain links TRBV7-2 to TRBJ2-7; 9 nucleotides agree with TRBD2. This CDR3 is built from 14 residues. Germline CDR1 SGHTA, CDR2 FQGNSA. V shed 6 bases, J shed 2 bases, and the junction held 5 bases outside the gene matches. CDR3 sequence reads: CASRSLAGAYEQYF. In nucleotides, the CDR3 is TGTGCCAGCAGAAGTTTAGCGGGGGCCTACGAGCAGTACTTC.

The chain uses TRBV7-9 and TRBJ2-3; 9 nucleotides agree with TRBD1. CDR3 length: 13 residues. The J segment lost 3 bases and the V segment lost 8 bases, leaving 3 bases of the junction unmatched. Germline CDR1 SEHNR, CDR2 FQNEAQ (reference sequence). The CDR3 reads CASGGQGTDTQYF. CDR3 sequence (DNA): TGTGCCAGCGGGGGACAGGGTACAGATACGCAGTATTTT.

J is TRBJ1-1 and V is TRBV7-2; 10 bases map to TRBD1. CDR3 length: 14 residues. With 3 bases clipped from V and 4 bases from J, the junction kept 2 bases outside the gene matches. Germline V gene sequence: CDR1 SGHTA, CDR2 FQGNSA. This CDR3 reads CASSFGQGVTEAFF. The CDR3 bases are TGTGCCAGCAGCTTCGGACAGGGGGTCACTGAAGCTTTCTTT.

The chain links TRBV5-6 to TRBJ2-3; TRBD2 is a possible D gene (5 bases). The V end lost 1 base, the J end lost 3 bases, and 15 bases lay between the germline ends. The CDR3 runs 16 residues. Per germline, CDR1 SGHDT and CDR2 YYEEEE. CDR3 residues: CASSLSASPNTDTQYF. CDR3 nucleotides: TGTGCCAGCAGCTTGTCGGCTAGCCCTAATACAGATACGCAGTATTTT.

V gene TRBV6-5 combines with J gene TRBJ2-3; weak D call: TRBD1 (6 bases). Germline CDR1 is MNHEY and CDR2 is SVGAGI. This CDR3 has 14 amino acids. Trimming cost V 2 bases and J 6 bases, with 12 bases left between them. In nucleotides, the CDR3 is TGTGCCAGCAGTTACAGCACAGGGAACGATACGCAGTATTTT. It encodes CASSYSTGNDTQYF.

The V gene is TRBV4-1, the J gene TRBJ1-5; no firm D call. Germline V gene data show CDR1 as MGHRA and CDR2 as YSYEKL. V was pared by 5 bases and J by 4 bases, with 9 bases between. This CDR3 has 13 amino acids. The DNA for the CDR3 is TGCGCCAGCAGCACGCGTGCTAATCAGCCCCAGCATTTT. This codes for CASSTRANQPQHF.

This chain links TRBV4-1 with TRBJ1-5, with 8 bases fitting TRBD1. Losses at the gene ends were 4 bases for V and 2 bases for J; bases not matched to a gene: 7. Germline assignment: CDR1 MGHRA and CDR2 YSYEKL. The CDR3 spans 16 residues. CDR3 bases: TGCGCCAGCAGCCGGCGGACAGGGAGCGGCAATCAGCCCCAGCATTTT. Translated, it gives CASSRRTGSGNQPQHF.

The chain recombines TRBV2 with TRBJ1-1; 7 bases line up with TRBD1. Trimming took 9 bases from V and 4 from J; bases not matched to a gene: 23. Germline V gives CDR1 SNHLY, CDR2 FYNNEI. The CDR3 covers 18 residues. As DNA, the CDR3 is TGTGCCAGGACTCCGCAGGGGGTGGAAGGTATAGATAGCACTGAAGCTTTCTTT. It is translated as CARTPQGVEGIDSTEAFF.

The CDR3 DNA reads TGTGCCAGCAGTTACCGCGGGGGGCGTACCGGAAACACCATATATTTT. It codes for CASSYRGGRTGNTIYF. V is TRBV6-6 and J is TRBJ1-3; TRBD1 is a possible D gene (6 bases). The CDR3 loop spans 16 amino acids. V was cut by 2 bases and J by 4 bases, with 15 bases left in between. Per germline, CDR1 MNHNY and CDR2 SVGAGI (reference sequence).

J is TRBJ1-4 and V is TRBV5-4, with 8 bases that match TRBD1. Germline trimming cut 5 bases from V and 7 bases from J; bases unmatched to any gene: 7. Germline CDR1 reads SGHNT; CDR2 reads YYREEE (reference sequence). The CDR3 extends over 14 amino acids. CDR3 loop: CASSFRGQGEKLFF. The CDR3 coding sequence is TGTGCCAGCAGTTTCAGGGGGCAAGGTGAAAAACTGTTTTTT.

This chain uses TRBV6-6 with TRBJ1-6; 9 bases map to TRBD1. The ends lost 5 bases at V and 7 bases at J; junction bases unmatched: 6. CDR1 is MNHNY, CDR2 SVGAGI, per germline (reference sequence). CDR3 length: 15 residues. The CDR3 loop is CASSQDRGVNSPLHF. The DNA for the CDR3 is TGTGCCAGCAGTCAAGACAGGGGGGTAAATTCACCCCTCCACTTT.

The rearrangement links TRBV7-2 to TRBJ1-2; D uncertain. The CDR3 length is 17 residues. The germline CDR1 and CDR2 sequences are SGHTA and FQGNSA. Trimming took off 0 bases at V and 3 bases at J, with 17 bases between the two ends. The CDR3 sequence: CASSLALARAEDYGYTF. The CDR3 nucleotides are TGTGCCAGCAGCTTAGCTTTGGCGAGGGCGGAGGACTATGGCTACACCTTC.

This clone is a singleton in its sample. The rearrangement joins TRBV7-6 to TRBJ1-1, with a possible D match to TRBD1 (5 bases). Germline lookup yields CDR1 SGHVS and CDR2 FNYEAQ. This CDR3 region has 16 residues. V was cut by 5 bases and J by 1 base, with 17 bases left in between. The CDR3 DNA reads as TGTGCCAGCAGCACGCCCGCTGGGGGGTCGAACACTGAAGCTTTCTTT. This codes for CASSTPAGGSNTEAFF.

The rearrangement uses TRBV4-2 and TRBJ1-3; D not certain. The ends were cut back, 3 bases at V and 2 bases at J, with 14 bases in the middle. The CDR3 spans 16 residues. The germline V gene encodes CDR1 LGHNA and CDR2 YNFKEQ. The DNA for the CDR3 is TGTGCCAGCAGCCACCCCTTAGGAGGGCCTGGAAACACCATATATTTT. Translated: CASSHPLGGPGNTIYF.

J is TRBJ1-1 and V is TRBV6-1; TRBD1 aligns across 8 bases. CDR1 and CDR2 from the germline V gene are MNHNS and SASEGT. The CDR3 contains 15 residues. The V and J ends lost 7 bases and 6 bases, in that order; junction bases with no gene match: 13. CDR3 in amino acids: CASKPPTGEYAEAFF. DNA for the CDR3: TGTGCCAGCAAGCCCCCGACAGGGGAGTACGCTGAAGCTTTCTTT.

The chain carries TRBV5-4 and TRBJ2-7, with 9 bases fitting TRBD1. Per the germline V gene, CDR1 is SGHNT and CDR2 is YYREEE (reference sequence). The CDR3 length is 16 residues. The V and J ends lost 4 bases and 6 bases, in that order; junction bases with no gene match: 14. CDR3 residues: CASSIHPPGQGGEQYF. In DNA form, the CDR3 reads TGTGCCAGCAGCATCCACCCTCCGGGACAGGGAGGCGAGCAGTACTTC.

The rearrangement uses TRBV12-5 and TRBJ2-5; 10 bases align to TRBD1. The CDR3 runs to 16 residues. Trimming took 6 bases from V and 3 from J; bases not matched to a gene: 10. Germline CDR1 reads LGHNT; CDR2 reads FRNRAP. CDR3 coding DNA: TGTGCTAGTGGGACCGGTGGGACAGGGGAGGAAGAGACCCAGTACTTC. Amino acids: CASGTGGTGEEETQYF.

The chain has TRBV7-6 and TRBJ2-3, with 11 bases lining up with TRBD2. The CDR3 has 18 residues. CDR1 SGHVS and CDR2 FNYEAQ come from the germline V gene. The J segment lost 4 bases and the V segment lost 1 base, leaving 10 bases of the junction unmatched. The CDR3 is CASSLEELAGGIADTQYF. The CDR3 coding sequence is TGTGCCAGCAGCTTAGAGGAATTAGCGGGGGGGATCGCAGATACGCAGTATTTT. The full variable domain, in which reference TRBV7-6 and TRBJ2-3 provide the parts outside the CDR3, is GAGVSQSPRYKVTKRGQDVALRCDPISGHVSLYWYRQALGQGPEFLTYFNYEAQQDKSGLPNDRFSAERPEGSISTLTIQRTEQRDSAMYRCASSLEELAGGIADTQYFGPGTRLTVL.

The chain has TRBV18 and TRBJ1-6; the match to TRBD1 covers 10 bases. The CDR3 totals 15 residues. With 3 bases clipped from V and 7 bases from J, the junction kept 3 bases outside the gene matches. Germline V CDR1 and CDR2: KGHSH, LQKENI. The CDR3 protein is CASSPGTGVNSPLHF. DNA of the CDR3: TGTGCCAGCTCACCTGGGACAGGGGTAAATTCACCCCTCCACTTT.

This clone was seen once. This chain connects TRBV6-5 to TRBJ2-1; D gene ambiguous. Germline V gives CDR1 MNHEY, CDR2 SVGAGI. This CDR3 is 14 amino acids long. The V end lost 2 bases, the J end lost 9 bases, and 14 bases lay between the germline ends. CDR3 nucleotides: TGTGCCAGCAGTTACCCGGGTTTCGGAGTTGAGCAGTTCTTC. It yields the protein CASSYPGFGVEQFF.

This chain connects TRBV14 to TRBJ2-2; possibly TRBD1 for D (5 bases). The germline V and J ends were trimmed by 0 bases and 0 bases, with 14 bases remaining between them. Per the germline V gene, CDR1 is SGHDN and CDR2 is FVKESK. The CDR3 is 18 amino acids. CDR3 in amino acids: CASSQDHIKGTNTGELFF. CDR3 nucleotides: TGTGCCAGCAGCCAAGATCATATAAAGGGGACGAACACCGGGGAGCTGTTTTTT.

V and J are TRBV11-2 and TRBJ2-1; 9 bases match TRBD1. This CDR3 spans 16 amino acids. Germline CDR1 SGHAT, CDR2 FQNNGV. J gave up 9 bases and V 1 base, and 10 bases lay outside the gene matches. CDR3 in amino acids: CASSLVAGQGSVEQFF. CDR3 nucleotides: TGTGCCAGCAGCTTAGTCGCGGGACAGGGATCTGTTGAGCAGTTCTTC.

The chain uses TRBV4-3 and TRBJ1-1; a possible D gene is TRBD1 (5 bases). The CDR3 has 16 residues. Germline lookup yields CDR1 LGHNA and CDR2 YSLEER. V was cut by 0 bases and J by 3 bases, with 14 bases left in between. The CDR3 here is CASSQENRNLDTEAFF. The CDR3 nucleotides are TGCGCCAGCAGCCAAGAAAACAGGAACCTTGACACTGAAGCTTTCTTT.

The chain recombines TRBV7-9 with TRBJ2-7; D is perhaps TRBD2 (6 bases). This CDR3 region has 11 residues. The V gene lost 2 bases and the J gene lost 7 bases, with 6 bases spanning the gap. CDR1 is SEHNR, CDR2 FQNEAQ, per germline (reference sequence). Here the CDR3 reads CASSLRGEQYF. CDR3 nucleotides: TGTGCCAGCAGCTTACGGGGGGAGCAGTACTTC.

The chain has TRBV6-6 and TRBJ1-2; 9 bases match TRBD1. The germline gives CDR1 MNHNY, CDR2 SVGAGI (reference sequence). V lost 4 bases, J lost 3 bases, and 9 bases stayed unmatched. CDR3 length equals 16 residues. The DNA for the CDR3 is TGTGCCAGCAGTTCCCTTGACAGGGGGTCGTACTATGGCTACACCTTC. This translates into CASSSLDRGSYYGYTF.